This is a list of T cell receptor beta chains from one sample in a study of T cell responses to AZD1222 COVID-19 vaccine. Assay: immunoSEQ multiplex PCR; the TCRdb copy retains only in-frame clones and omits some. The table has some 130,000 clones, roughly 87% seen once; the top ten hold roughly 1.5%. The sequences come from peripheral blood, collected on day 0 of AZD1222 vaccination. These receptor sequences come from an adult in good health. CDR3s include the opening cysteine and the closing phenylalanine or tryptophan. Fields, in order: CDR3 protein, CDR3 DNA, clone size, J gene, V gene, CDR3 length, D gene. The D gene is left open where the match is weak. A row's size may be missing; if present it is once, few, many or a size class.

cdr3_aa: CASSPPRGATGELFF
cdr3_nt: TGTGCCAGCTCACCTCCGAGGGGCGCGACCGGGGAGCTGTTTTTT
clone_size: .
j_call: TRBJ2-2
v_call: TRBV18
cdr3_length: 15
d_call: .

cdr3_aa: CASSPRSTGDTQYF
cdr3_nt: TGTGCCAGCAGTCCACGGTCGACGGGGGATACGCAGTATTTT
clone_size: .
j_call: TRBJ2-3
v_call: TRBV28
cdr3_length: 14
d_call: .

cdr3_aa: CASSYGGNEKLFF
cdr3_nt: TGTGCCAGCAGCTACGGAGGGAATGAAAAACTGTTTTTT
clone_size: .
j_call: TRBJ1-4
v_call: TRBV7-9
cdr3_length: 13
d_call: .

cdr3_aa: CASNNGALLKEQFF
cdr3_nt: TGTGCCAGTAACAACGGGGCTCTCCTAAAAGAGCAGTTCTTC
clone_size: .
j_call: TRBJ2-1
v_call: TRBV19
cdr3_length: 14
d_call: .

cdr3_aa: CASSLYKGTGEGYEQYF
cdr3_nt: TGTGCCAGCAGTTTATATAAGGGGACAGGGGAGGGCTACGAGCAGTACTTC
clone_size: .
j_call: TRBJ2-7
v_call: TRBV28
cdr3_length: 17
d_call: TRBD1

cdr3_aa: CASGLSISEQYF
cdr3_nt: TGTGCTAGTGGTTTGTCGATTTCCGAGCAGTACTTC
clone_size: .
j_call: TRBJ2-7
v_call: TRBV12-5
cdr3_length: 12
d_call: .

cdr3_aa: CAISREADTEAFF
cdr3_nt: TGTGCCATCAGTAGGGAGGCGGACACTGAAGCTTTCTTT
clone_size: .
j_call: TRBJ1-1
v_call: TRBV10-3
cdr3_length: 13
d_call: .

cdr3_aa: CASSQDGRSASNQPQHF
cdr3_nt: TGCGCCAGCAGCCAAGATGGGAGGAGTGCCAGCAATCAGCCCCAGCATTTT
clone_size: .
j_call: TRBJ1-5
v_call: TRBV4-1
cdr3_length: 17
d_call: .

cdr3_aa: CASTTTGARYEQYF
cdr3_nt: TGTGCCAGCACCACAACCGGGGCAAGGTACGAGCAGTACTTC
clone_size: .
j_call: TRBJ2-7
v_call: TRBV28
cdr3_length: 14
d_call: .

cdr3_aa: CASIPWPESPLHF
cdr3_nt: TGTGCCAGCATTCCCTGGCCGGAGTCACCCCTCCACTTT
clone_size: once
j_call: TRBJ1-6
v_call: TRBV6-5
cdr3_length: 13
d_call: .

cdr3_aa: CASRRGAPYEQYF
cdr3_nt: TGTGCCAGCCGGAGGGGCGCGCCTTACGAGCAGTACTTC
clone_size: once
j_call: TRBJ2-7
v_call: TRBV28
cdr3_length: 13
d_call: .

cdr3_aa: CASSETSWRVGTGELFF
cdr3_nt: TGTGCCAGCAGTGAAACTTCGTGGAGGGTTGGGACCGGGGAGCTGTTTTTT
clone_size: .
j_call: TRBJ2-2
v_call: TRBV25-1
cdr3_length: 17
d_call: .

cdr3_aa: CASSYLGDRLFF
cdr3_nt: TGTGCCAGCAGTTACCTTGGAGATAGACTGTTTTTT
clone_size: .
j_call: TRBJ1-4
v_call: TRBV6-2/TRBV6-3
cdr3_length: 12
d_call: .

cdr3_aa: CASSFQSNSPLHF
cdr3_nt: TGTGCCAGCAGCTTCCAGAGTAATTCACCCCTCCACTTT
clone_size: .
j_call: TRBJ1-6
v_call: TRBV7-9
cdr3_length: 13
d_call: .

cdr3_aa: CASGLATRGNEQFF
cdr3_nt: TGTGCTAGTGGTTTGGCGACTAGGGGCAATGAGCAGTTCTTC
clone_size: .
j_call: TRBJ2-1
v_call: TRBV12-5
cdr3_length: 14
d_call: .

cdr3_aa: CASSVGGPSVDSPLHF
cdr3_nt: TGTGCCAGCAGCGTAGGGGGACCTTCGGTGGATTCACCCCTCCACTTT
clone_size: .
j_call: TRBJ1-6
v_call: TRBV9
cdr3_length: 16
d_call: .

cdr3_aa: CASSSGQEDTF
cdr3_nt: TGCGCCAGCAGCTCCGGACAGGAGGATACCTTC
clone_size: .
j_call: TRBJ1-2
v_call: TRBV5-1
cdr3_length: 11
d_call: TRBD1

cdr3_aa: CASSYSAASNYGYTF
cdr3_nt: TGTGCCAGCAGTTACTCGGCGGCCTCTAACTATGGCTACACCTTC
clone_size: .
j_call: TRBJ1-2
v_call: TRBV6-5
cdr3_length: 15
d_call: .

cdr3_aa: CATSRDEPQPQHF
cdr3_nt: TGTGCCACCAGCAGAGATGAGCCTCAGCCCCAGCATTTT
clone_size: .
j_call: TRBJ1-5
v_call: TRBV15
cdr3_length: 13
d_call: .

cdr3_aa: CASSVGAGGADTQYF
cdr3_nt: TGTGCCAGCAGCGTAGGAGCGGGGGGGGCAGATACGCAGTATTTT
clone_size: .
j_call: TRBJ2-3
v_call: TRBV9
cdr3_length: 15
d_call: TRBD2

cdr3_aa: CASSLWTGKSNQPQHF
cdr3_nt: TGTGCCAGCAGCCTCTGGACAGGGAAAAGCAATCAGCCCCAGCATTTT
clone_size: .
j_call: TRBJ1-5
v_call: TRBV5-5
cdr3_length: 16
d_call: TRBD1

cdr3_aa: CASSFRSGTGKEKLFF
cdr3_nt: TGTGCCAGCAGCTTCCGGTCGGGGACTGGAAAAGAAAAACTGTTTTTT
clone_size: .
j_call: TRBJ1-4
v_call: TRBV7-8
cdr3_length: 16
d_call: .

cdr3_aa: CASSVSGMNTEAFF
cdr3_nt: TGTGCCAGCAGCGTTTCCGGGATGAACACTGAAGCTTTCTTT
clone_size: .
j_call: TRBJ1-1
v_call: TRBV9
cdr3_length: 14
d_call: .

cdr3_aa: CASSDPGQETQYF
cdr3_nt: TGTGCCAGCAGCGACCCGGGACAAGAGACCCAGTACTTC
clone_size: once
j_call: TRBJ2-5
v_call: TRBV7-3
cdr3_length: 13
d_call: .

cdr3_aa: CSARGYQPQHF
cdr3_nt: TGCAGTGCACGGGGGTACCAGCCCCAGCATTTT
clone_size: .
j_call: TRBJ1-5
v_call: TRBV20-1
cdr3_length: 11
d_call: .

cdr3_aa: CASRALGTDTQYF
cdr3_nt: TGTGCCAGCAGGGCCTTGGGCACAGATACGCAGTATTTT
clone_size: .
j_call: TRBJ2-3
v_call: TRBV2
cdr3_length: 13
d_call: .

cdr3_aa: CASSQLAGGPGELFF
cdr3_nt: TGTGCCAGCAGCCAGTTAGCGGGGGGGCCCGGGGAGCTGTTTTTT
clone_size: .
j_call: TRBJ2-2
v_call: TRBV4-2
cdr3_length: 15
d_call: TRBD2

cdr3_aa: CASSLQGARGSPLHF
cdr3_nt: TGTGCCAGCAGTCTCCAGGGGGCAAGGGGTTCACCCCTCCACTTT
clone_size: .
j_call: TRBJ1-6
v_call: TRBV28
cdr3_length: 15
d_call: TRBD1

cdr3_aa: CASSKGSTNEKLFF
cdr3_nt: TGTGCCAGCTCTAAGGGGTCTACTAATGAAAAACTGTTTTTT
clone_size: .
j_call: TRBJ1-4
v_call: TRBV21-1
cdr3_length: 14
d_call: .

cdr3_aa: CASMTGSSGNTIYF
cdr3_nt: TGTGCCAGCATGACAGGGAGCTCTGGAAACACCATATATTTT
clone_size: .
j_call: TRBJ1-3
v_call: TRBV28
cdr3_length: 14
d_call: TRBD1

cdr3_aa: CASSATGAGEKLFF
cdr3_nt: TGTGCCAGCAGCGCGACAGGGGCTGGGGAAAAACTGTTTTTT
clone_size: .
j_call: TRBJ1-4
v_call: TRBV7-9
cdr3_length: 14
d_call: TRBD1

cdr3_aa: CASSYSVGGRGYTF
cdr3_nt: TGTGCCAGCAGTTACTCGGTAGGGGGTCGTGGCTACACCTTC
clone_size: .
j_call: TRBJ1-2
v_call: TRBV6-5
cdr3_length: 14
d_call: .

cdr3_aa: CASSDGQVVVDYGYTF
cdr3_nt: TGTGCCAGCAGTGACGGACAGGTCGTCGTCGACTATGGCTACACCTTC
clone_size: once
j_call: TRBJ1-2
v_call: TRBV6-1
cdr3_length: 16
d_call: TRBD1

cdr3_aa: CASSYPGNTEAFF
cdr3_nt: TGTGCCAGCAGTTACCCCGGGAACACTGAAGCTTTCTTT
clone_size: .
j_call: TRBJ1-1
v_call: TRBV6-5
cdr3_length: 13
d_call: .

cdr3_aa: CASSEISTVPVYGYTF
cdr3_nt: TGTGCCAGCAGCGAAATTTCGACAGTGCCCGTCTATGGCTACACCTTC
clone_size: .
j_call: TRBJ1-2
v_call: TRBV25-1
cdr3_length: 16
d_call: .

cdr3_aa: CASSTTGRSNQPQHF
cdr3_nt: TGTGCCAGCAGCACGACAGGGAGAAGCAATCAGCCCCAGCATTTT
clone_size: .
j_call: TRBJ1-5
v_call: TRBV5-6
cdr3_length: 15
d_call: TRBD1